The T cell receptor beta chain described here comes from a study of T-cell memory formation after mild COVID-19 (dated by TCRdb to the early 2020s). Regarding the study in general: Most TCR sequence clusters were specific to one of the two donors. In a couple of donors, T-cell clones that expanded and contracted after mild COVID-19 were tracked by sequencing TCRalpha and TCRbeta repertoires over time. Two young, previously healthy adult volunteers, one female and one male, were included in the cohort. Points the paper makes about the study in general: Only two mild cases were covered in the study, and larger cohorts including severe cases with pre-infection samples were considered necessary. The detection of some responding clones in pre-infection memory suggests that pre-existing cross-reactive memory T cells joined the SARS-CoV-2 response. Contracting CD4+ clones were located mainly in the CM and EM memory subsets, whereas CD8+ clones were found to be enriched in EMRA. The second-wave clones that peaked on day 37 were not confirmed to be SARS-CoV-2 specific. From day 15 to 85, contracting clones showed balanced CD4/CD8 phenotypes, whereas a second wave of clones that expanded from day 15 to 37 leaned towards CD4+.

The sample holds a few counts of this clonotype. What this receptor recognizes is not known. No qualities accompany the bases; no much larger clone lies one base away. Ficoll-Paque density gradient centrifugation was used to isolate PBMCs. CDR1 is given as MNHNY and CDR2 as SVGAGI, both from the germline V gene (reference sequence). The V end gives up 2 bases and the J end 9 bases, leaving 5 bases in the junction not matched to a gene. The CDR3 sequence holds 16 residues, the cysteine and phenylalanine included. Only the CDR3 part of the read is kept: 48 bases, read in frame from the first base. The sequencer was an Illumina NovaSeq 6000. TCRalpha and TCRbeta cDNA libraries were constructed by 5'RACE with constant-segment primers, with sample barcodes and unique molecular identifiers being introduced. RNA was extracted from every sample with Trizol reagent. Libraries were amplified in two PCR steps, with a second sample barcode and Illumina TruSeq adapters added in the second step. The libraries were sequenced on an Illumina NovaSeq using 2 x 150 bp paired-end reads. The published analysis was carried out like this. Reads were demultiplexed and collapsed into UMI-guided consensus sequences with migec v1.2.7. Using mixcr v2.1.11, the UMI consensuses were aligned to TRA and TRB V and J templates and assembled into clonotypes. A clonotype was counted as expanded or contracted only when both edgeR and NoisET called the clonotype significant, with the noise models trained on biological replicates. For edgeR calls, the cutoffs were a false discovery rate-adjusted p below 0.01 and a log2 fold-change threshold of 1. As an exploratory analysis of dynamics, max-normalized trajectories of the 1000 most abundant clonotypes were examined with PCA combined with hierarchical clustering. The CD4 or CD8 phenotype of responding clones was assigned using the separately sequenced CD4+ and CD8+ repertoires. TCRdb reworked the public reads: Q25 trimming with fastp, MiXCR clone assembly, productive beta chains retained. All rows with the same CDR3 protein become a single entry with the most common DNA and genes. These V and J calls are TCRdb output, not the study's own analysis. In this sample the table shows about 440,000 distinct CDR3 sequences, about 20% of which occur a single time. The biggest ten clones account for 7.5% to 10% of the sample.

The sequence was obtained from an adult woman who had mild COVID-19 (a few samples of this study predate the infection). The sample titles of this study are shuffled in the database, so cell type and time point are left out; the donor was told from shared clones. The sequencing sample was made of PBMCs or a T cell subset sorted from them (not recorded which). The rearrangement combines TRBV6-6 with TRBJ1-6; TRBD1 agrees with 12 junctional bases. The CDR3 has the sequence CASSYGGQGAPSPLHF. The DNA sequence is TGTGCCAGCAGTTACGGGGGACAGGGGGCGCCTTCACCCCTCCACTTT.